Sequencing of this T cell receptor beta chain was carried out in a study of STAT3 mutations in large granular lymphocyte leukemia. Study outcomes and limitations: Every T-cell large granular lymphocyte leukemia patient had at least one immunodominant TCR beta clonotype. Clonal expansion was inferred from other time points because no sample existed at each clone's first appearance.

Each sample's TCRbeta library yielded on average around 40,000 productive templates. Only in-frame clones appear in the TCRdb table, and some are missing; sequencing was by immunoSEQ multiplex PCR. The sample lists 4,300 or so clones, approximately 82% occurring once. Concerning this clone: Its antigen is unidentified.

This CDR3 contains 16 residues. V dropped 6 bases and J dropped 6; count of bases not matched to a gene: 14. Germline CDR1 reads SEHNR; CDR2 reads FQNEAQ (reference sequence). This receptor was taken from a man aged 40-50 years with T-cell large granular lymphocyte leukemia. Some clones in this sample may be carry-over from other donors' samples. This chain links TRBV7-9 with TRBJ2-3; 8 bases are a match to TRBD1. The sample taken for sequencing was peripheral blood mononuclear cells. The CDR3 region is CASRGRTGLRKDTQYF. In DNA form, the CDR3 reads TGTGCCAGCAGGGGTCGGACAGGGTTGAGAAAGGATACGCAGTATTTT. Full variable domain (outside the CDR3, taken from reference TRBV7-9 and TRBJ2-3): DTGVSQNPRHKITKRGQNVTFRCDPISEHNRLYWYRQTLGQGPEFLTYFQNEAQLEKSRLLSDRFSAERPKGSFSTLEIQRTEQGDSAMYLCASRGRTGLRKDTQYFGPGTRLTVL.